A selection of T cell receptor beta chains follows, all from one sample in a study of OX40 agonist ivuxolimab in advanced cancers. Clones were sequenced by immunoSEQ multiplex PCR, and TCRdb holds only the in-frame ones, with some missing. Of fewer than 75,000 clones listed, approximately 91% were seen once; the top ten hold around 2.2%. Sequencing used CD4+ or CD8+ T cells sorted from blood, obtained in a trial of the OX40 agonist ivuxolimab. The origin of the receptors is an adult with an advanced solid tumor such as melanoma, head and neck, liver or kidney cancer. CDR3s include the opening cysteine and the closing phenylalanine or tryptophan. Fields, in order: CDR3 protein, clone size, V gene, J gene. Rows give clone size only sometimes, using once, few, many, or a class for an expanded clone.

CDR3: CASSSAGTGANVLTF; size: .; V: TRBV5-8; J: TRBJ2-6
CDR3: CASRVVGVNTEAFF; size: .; V: TRBV6-1; J: TRBJ1-1
CDR3: CSVQEGGEETQYF; size: .; V: TRBV29-1; J: TRBJ2-5
CDR3: CASSERLGGGETQYF; size: once; V: TRBV2; J: TRBJ2-5
CDR3: CASSIAVPTGGTGELFF; size: .; V: TRBV19; J: TRBJ2-2
CDR3: CASTRTGGYEQYF; size: .; V: TRBV28; J: TRBJ2-7
CDR3: CASTENSGELFF; size: .; V: TRBV2; J: TRBJ2-2
CDR3: CASSGVGQAKNIQYF; size: .; V: TRBV5-1; J: TRBJ2-4
CDR3: CSVGRESNEQFF; size: .; V: TRBV29-1; J: TRBJ2-1
CDR3: CASSLAGGITDTQYF; size: .; V: TRBV7-2; J: TRBJ2-3
CDR3: CASKEYGVAGELFF; size: .; V: TRBV13; J: TRBJ2-2
CDR3: CASRGGAGTDTQYF; size: once; V: TRBV28; J: TRBJ2-3
CDR3: CAWSGTIYGYTF; size: .; V: TRBV30; J: TRBJ1-2
CDR3: CASSLDQGRYEQYF; size: .; V: TRBV5-1; J: TRBJ2-7
CDR3: CASSRQGHTGELFF; size: .; V: TRBV14; J: TRBJ2-2
CDR3: CASSDGTSTNYGYTF; size: .; V: TRBV6-1; J: TRBJ1-2
CDR3: CSVGVGSTEAFF; size: .; V: TRBV29-1; J: TRBJ1-1
CDR3: CASSLGGGAPADTQYF; size: .; V: TRBV28; J: TRBJ2-3
CDR3: CASSGLQGIDWQFF; size: once; V: TRBV5-6; J: TRBJ2-1
CDR3: CASSRTSGYEQYF; size: .; V: TRBV6-5; J: TRBJ2-7
CDR3: CASSLGGTGVPYGYTF; size: .; V: TRBV5-1; J: TRBJ1-2
CDR3: CASSLVLDNPPQHF; size: .; V: TRBV7-2; J: TRBJ1-5
CDR3: CASSPAATGGGGTQYF; size: once; V: TRBV19; J: TRBJ2-5
CDR3: CASSHRGVNEKLFF; size: few; V: TRBV4-1; J: TRBJ1-4